This TCR beta chain is drawn from a study of vaccination effects on CD4 cells after COVID-19. Study-wide points: There was only 1 of 255 vaccine-induced clones in healthy vaccinees that cross-reacted with common cold coronaviruses. Clones of infection and vaccine origin contracted markedly late after vaccination.

V was clipped by 4 bases and J by 5 bases, with 11 bases between them. The CDR3 is 13 amino acids. Germline values: CDR1 LNHDA, CDR2 SQIVND (reference sequence). In the ViraFEST assay, antigen-specific CD4+ clonotypes were identified by expansion after peptide-pool stimulation. Cells that had been cultured for 10 days were the source of isolated CD4+ T cells. People in the vaccine group had not been infected with SARS-CoV-2 before, and their nucleocapsid antibodies were negative. The method was immunoSEQ multiplex PCR; TCRdb's version includes in-frame clones alone and lacks a portion of them. The sample lists roughly 75,000 clones, about 65% occurring once. About this clone: The antigen is not known.

J is TRBJ2-5 and V is TRBV19; possibly TRBD1 or TRBD2 for D (5 bases each). The source was CD4+ T cells from PBMCs cultured with HCoV-OC43 spike peptides, collected before COVID-19 vaccination. Subset defined: HCoV-OC43 spike overlapping peptide pool stimulation. The sequence came from a human donor who received a COVID-19 vaccine. CDR3 DNA sequence: TGTGCCAGTAGTACCTGGGACCTTGAGACCCAGTACTTC. This translates into CASSTWDLETQYF. Full variable domain (outside the CDR3, taken from reference TRBV19 and TRBJ2-5): DGGITQSPKYLFRKEGQNVTLSCEQNLNHDAMYWYRQDPGQGLRLIYYSQIVNDFQKGDIAEGYSVSREKKESFPLTVTSAQKNPTAFYLCASSTWDLETQYFGPGTRLLVL.